A single sample gave rise to the 23 T cell receptor beta chains below, sequenced in a study of blood T cell repertoires in COVID-19. Profiling relied on immunoSEQ multiplex PCR, and the TCRdb table lists in-frame clones only, not all of them. Among about 86,000 clones, approximately 83% were seen once, and the ten largest hold roughly a third. Source material: peripheral blood. The receptors come from a woman over 75 with active or convalescent COVID-19.

The chain couples TRBV21-1 to TRBJ2-1; no check of the table's D call, TRBD1, against the DNA was made. TRBV21-1 is termed a pseudogene. The CDR3 loop spans 14 amino acids. The CDR3, as DNA: TGTGCCATCAAAGGGGGAATCGTCTACAATGAGCAGTTCTTC. This sequence encodes CAIKGGIVYNEQFF.

V and J are TRBV2 and TRBJ1-5; 10 nucleotides agree with TRBD1. Trimming cost V 4 bases and J 0 bases; bases outside gene matches: 12. The CDR3 is 19 residues long. Per the germline V gene, CDR1 is SNHLY and CDR2 is FYNNEI. Written as DNA, the CDR3 is TGTGCCAGCAGTGGTCCGTGGGACAGGGGCGAGTATAGCAATCAGCCCCAGCATTTT. Amino acids: CASSGPWDRGEYSNQPQHF.

The V gene is TRBV7-3, the J gene TRBJ1-1; 8 bases align to TRBD1. The CDR3 length is 18 residues. CDR1 and CDR2 (germline): SGHTA, FQGTGA. With V trimmed by 5 bases and J by 1 base, 15 bases remained unmatched. The CDR3 is CASSRRHAGGDGNTEAFF. The CDR3 nucleotides are TGTGCCAGCAGCCGAAGACACGCAGGGGGCGACGGGAACACTGAAGCTTTCTTT.

This chain links TRBV19 with TRBJ1-2; D unclear. The CDR3 consists of 15 residues. Germline V gives CDR1 LNHDA, CDR2 SQIVND (reference sequence). Trimming removed 6 bases at V and 2 bases at J, with 16 bases between. CDR3 residues: CASRDPGVTNYGYTF. The CDR3 DNA is TGTGCCAGTAGAGACCCCGGGGTGACCAACTATGGCTACACCTTC.

The V call is TRBV28, the J call TRBJ2-1, with 9 bases matching TRBD2. Germline assignment: CDR1 MDHEN and CDR2 SYDVKM. V trimming: 3 bases; J trimming: 2 bases; junction bases outside the gene matches: 2. This CDR3 has 15 residues. DNA for the CDR3: TGTGCCAGCAGTTTCGGCGGGGGGGCCTACAATGAGCAGTTCTTC. It specifies CASSFGGGAYNEQFF.

The rearrangement links TRBV18 to TRBJ2-1, with 8 bases aligning to TRBD2. J gave up 7 bases and V 3 bases, and 8 bases lay outside the gene matches. This CDR3 contains 15 residues. Per germline, CDR1 KGHSH and CDR2 LQKENI. This CDR3 reads CASSPSGSGKNEQFF. The CDR3 coding sequence is TGTGCCAGCTCACCCTCGGGTAGCGGGAAAAATGAGCAGTTCTTC. Using reference TRBV18 and TRBJ2-1 for the parts outside the CDR3, the full variable domain is NAGVMQNPRHLVRRRGQEARLRCSPMKGHSHVYWYRQLPEEGLKFMVYLQKENIIDESGMPKERFSAEFPKEGPSILRIQQVVRGDSAAYFCASSPSGSGKNEQFFGPGTRLTVL.

V usage is TRBV5-5 and J usage is TRBJ2-2; D is unresolved. Germline CDR1 reads SGHKS; CDR2 reads YYEKEE (reference sequence). Between the trimmed V and J ends, which lost 5 bases and 1 base, there was a span of 9 bases. The CDR3 is 14 residues long. CDR3 in DNA: TGTGCCAGCAGACCGACGGGGAACACCGGGGAGCTGTTTTTT. Its translation is CASRPTGNTGELFF.

The V and J genes are TRBV3-1 (or the pseudogene TRBV3-2) and TRBJ1-5; D unclear. V lost 1 base, J lost 9 bases, and 19 bases lay in between. The CDR3 totals 16 residues. CDR1 is LGHDT and CDR2 is YNNKEL in the germline V gene (reference sequence). CDR3: CASSQGAGEFGRPQHF. The CDR3 DNA reads as TGTGCCAGCAGCCAAGGGGCTGGGGAGTTTGGTCGGCCCCAGCATTTT.

The V and J genes are TRBV11-3 and TRBJ2-5; D not certain. The germline V gene has CDR1 SGHNT and CDR2 YENEEA. Trimming removed 5 bases from V and 3 bases from J, with 10 bases in between. CDR3 length: 13 residues. The CDR3 DNA reads as TGTGCCAGCAGCCAAGGAGCGAAAGAGACCCAGTACTTC. Its protein product is CASSQGAKETQYF.

This chain links TRBV3-1 (or the pseudogene TRBV3-2) with TRBJ2-1, with a tentative D call TRBD2 (6 bases). Trimming shortened V by 5 bases and J by 9 bases, and 14 bases separated the two germline ends. Per germline, CDR1 LGHDT and CDR2 YNNKEL (reference sequence). This CDR3 spans 13 amino acids. The chain's CDR3 is CASSSTGESEQFF. The DNA for the CDR3 is TGTGCCAGCAGCTCCACGGGGGAAAGTGAGCAGTTCTTC.

The chain links TRBV4-3 to TRBJ2-3; 7 nucleotides agree with TRBD2. Germline loops: CDR1 LGHNA, CDR2 YSLEER. The CDR3 length is 16 residues. J was trimmed by 0 bases and V by 1 base; bases with no gene match: 4. In DNA form, the CDR3 reads TGCGCCAGCAGCCAAGGGGGGGGGTCTAGCACAGATACGCAGTATTTT. Its protein product is CASSQGGGSSTDTQYF.

The chain employs TRBV18 and TRBJ2-7, with 10 bases fitting TRBD1. Germline V gene lookup returns CDR1 KGHSH and CDR2 LQKENI. Losses at the gene ends were 8 bases for V and 6 bases for J; bases not matched to a gene: 16. The CDR3 is 16 residues long. CDR3 sequence reads: CASTRSQTGGFAEQYF. CDR3 coding DNA: TGTGCCAGCACGAGAAGTCAGACAGGGGGCTTTGCCGAGCAGTACTTC.

The chain employs TRBV7-2 and TRBJ2-3, with 11 bases that match TRBD2. Germline V lookup: CDR1 SGHTA, CDR2 FQGNSA. V gave up 3 bases and J gave up 2 bases; unmatched junction bases: 1. The CDR3 loop spans 15 amino acids. CDR3 sequence reads: CASSLGLADTDTQYF. The CDR3, as DNA: TGTGCCAGCAGCTTGGGACTAGCGGACACAGATACGCAGTATTTT.

The CDR3 protein is CASSPGSTNEKLFF. The CDR3 nucleotides read TGCGCCAGCAGCCCAGGGTCGACTAATGAAAAACTGTTTTTT. This chain links TRBV5-1 with TRBJ1-4; possibly TRBD1 for D (5 bases). The CDR3 is 14 amino acids. From germline, CDR1 is SGHRS and CDR2 YFSETQ. Trimming left V 4 bases short and J 2 bases short, with 9 bases between.

The CDR3 nucleotides read TGTGCCAGCAGCCTCACAGGGAGCACAGATACGCAGTATTTT. It yields the protein CASSLTGSTDTQYF. The chain combines TRBV11-3 with TRBJ2-3; D possibly corresponds to TRBD1 (6 bases). V dropped 5 bases and J dropped 0 bases, with 9 bases sitting between them. The germline CDR1 and CDR2 sequences are SGHNT and YENEEA. CDR3 length equals 14 residues.

In this sample, this clone turned up once. The CDR3: CASSRQGATNEKLFF. The CDR3 region has the DNA TGTGCCAGCAGCCGACAGGGGGCAACTAATGAAAAACTGTTTTTT. This chain links TRBV27 with TRBJ1-4; TRBD1 matches at 9 bases. This CDR3 has 15 residues. From germline, CDR1 is MNHEY and CDR2 SMNVEV (reference sequence). J lost 0 bases, V lost 6 bases, and 2 bases had no gene match.

The rearrangement joins TRBV7-2 to TRBJ2-7; 9 positions agree with TRBD2. The CDR3 runs to 17 residues. CDR1 is SGHTA, CDR2 FQGNSA, per germline. V dropped 0 bases and J dropped 1; count of bases not matched to a gene: 7. CDR3 nucleotides: TGTGCCAGCAGCTTAGCTAGCGGGGGTTTTCAGTCCTACGAGCAGTACTTC. Translation gives CASSLASGGFQSYEQYF.

V is TRBV7-3 and J is TRBJ2-5; D is possibly TRBD1 (5 bases). This CDR3 is 14 amino acids long. Germline V gene data show CDR1 as SGHTA and CDR2 as FQGTGA. V was clipped by 3 bases and J by 3 bases, with 11 bases between them. The CDR3 DNA reads TGTGCCAGCAGCTTTGGTGACAGAAAAGAGACCCAGTACTTC. Translation gives CASSFGDRKETQYF.

This chain uses TRBV3-1 (or the pseudogene TRBV3-2) with TRBJ2-1, with D possibly TRBD1 on 6 matching bases. This CDR3 has 14 amino acids. The germline V and J ends were trimmed by 4 bases and 3 bases, with 10 bases remaining between them. Germline V lookup: CDR1 LGHDT, CDR2 YNNKEL (reference sequence). Written as DNA, the CDR3 is TGTGCCAGCAGCCCCAGGGGCTACTACAATGAGCAGTTCTTC. Its protein is CASSPRGYYNEQFF.

The chain has TRBV6-1 and TRBJ1-3, with 7 bases aligning to TRBD1. The junction had 8 bases not matched to a gene; V was cut back by 3 bases and J by 0 bases. Germline CDR1 reads MNHNS; CDR2 reads SASEGT. This CDR3 has 17 residues. The CDR3 here is CASSDRGQLASGNTIYF. The CDR3 DNA is TGTGCCAGCAGTGATAGGGGACAGCTCGCCTCTGGAAACACCATATATTTT.

V and J are TRBV5-8 and TRBJ2-5; TRBD2 matches 12 bases. There are 15 residues in the CDR3. The germline CDR1 and CDR2 sequences are SGHTS and YDEGEE. After removal of 4 bases from V and 6 bases from J, the junction contained 7 bases not matched to a gene. As DNA, the CDR3 is TGTGCCAGCAGCGGGCTAGCGGGGGGGTTAAAGACCCAGTACTTC. This codes for CASSGLAGGLKTQYF.

This rearrangement joins TRBV5-8 to TRBJ1-2, with 7 nucleotides matching TRBD1. V shed 3 bases and J 4 bases; nucleotides not matched to a gene: 9. The CDR3 extends over 15 amino acids. Germline V gene lookup returns CDR1 SGHTS and CDR2 YDEGEE. CDR3 loop: CASSSWNRGSYGYTF. The CDR3 nucleotides are TGTGCCAGCAGCTCCTGGAACAGGGGTAGCTATGGCTACACCTTC.

J is TRBJ2-7 and V is TRBV29-1; 8 positions match TRBD1. Germline-derived CDR1 and CDR2 are SQVTM and ANQGSEA. V lost 6 bases, J lost 0 bases, and 10 bases stayed unmatched. This CDR3 comprises 15 residues. This CDR3 reads CSVITGGRSSYEQYF. The DNA for the CDR3 is TGCAGCGTAATTACAGGGGGTCGAAGCTCCTACGAGCAGTACTTC.